The rows below give T cell receptor beta chains drawn from one sample of a study of blood T cell repertoires in COVID-19. Clones were sequenced by immunoSEQ multiplex PCR, and TCRdb holds only the in-frame ones, with some missing. The sample shows around 140,000 clones, 81% of them seen only once. Sequencing used peripheral blood. Receptors were obtained from a human donor in a cohort sampled during active COVID-19. The CDR3 runs from the conserved cysteine through the conserved F or W. The order of the fields is J gene, clone size, V gene, D gene, CDR3 protein, CDR3 DNA. A D gene is named only where the DNA matches it firmly. Clone size appears in some rows only: once, few, many, or a class for an expanded clone.

TRBJ2-6,NA,TRBV7-6,NA,CASSLGAYWANVLTF,TGTGCCAGCAGCTTAGGGGCCTACTGGGCCAACGTCCTGACTTTC
TRBJ2-7,once,TRBV18,TRBD1,CASSPRTGGYEQYF,TGTGCCAGCTCACCAAGGACAGGGGGCTACGAGCAGTACTTC
TRBJ1-2,NA,TRBV29-1,NA,CSVQGRDYGYTF,TGCAGCGTCCAGGGGAGGGACTATGGCTACACCTTC
TRBJ2-7,NA,TRBV18,NA,CASSLAGVSYEQYF,TGTGCCAGCTCACTAGCCGGGGTCTCCTACGAGCAGTACTTC
TRBJ1-1,NA,TRBV7-2,NA,CASSFWANTEAFF,TGTGCCAGCAGCTTTTGGGCGAACACTGAAGCTTTCTTT
TRBJ2-6,NA,TRBV7-7,NA,CASSLGTAGANVLTF,TGTGCCAGCAGCTTAGGGACAGCTGGGGCCAACGTCCTGACTTTC
TRBJ1-1,NA,TRBV7-9,NA,CASSGEGYTEAFF,TGTGCCAGCAGCGGGGAGGGGTACACTGAAGCTTTCTTT
TRBJ2-3,NA,TRBV9,TRBD2,CASSVGLAGAFGTDTQYF,TGTGCCAGCAGCGTAGGTCTAGCGGGAGCCTTTGGCACAGATACGCAGTATTTT
TRBJ1-3,NA,TRBV15,TRBD1,CATRPTGAGNTIYF,TGTGCCACCAGACCGACAGGGGCTGGAAACACCATATATTTT
TRBJ2-3,NA,TRBV5-4,TRBD2,CASSKAGEGDTQYF,TGTGCCAGCAGCAAAGCGGGAGAGGGAGATACGCAGTATTTT
TRBJ2-2,NA,TRBV5-6,NA,CASSKLGKNTGELFF,TGTGCCAGCAGCAAACTAGGAAAGAACACCGGGGAGCTGTTTTTT
TRBJ1-4,NA,TRBV19,TRBD1,CASSTGQGQINEKLFF,TGTGCCAGTAGTACCGGACAGGGCCAGATTAATGAAAAACTGTTTTTT
TRBJ1-2,NA,TRBV18,TRBD1,CASSSTGAGYGYTF,TGTGCCAGCTCATCGACAGGGGCCGGATATGGCTACACCTTC
TRBJ2-5,few,TRBV9,TRBD1,CASSVLSGTGRETQYF,TGTGCCAGCAGCGTCCTCTCCGGGACAGGGAGGGAGACCCAGTACTTC
TRBJ2-7,NA,TRBV5-1,TRBD1,CASSSGQGNYEQYF,TGCGCCAGCAGTTCGGGACAGGGTAACTACGAGCAGTACTTC
TRBJ2-5,NA,TRBV6-2/TRBV6-3,TRBD1,CASSTGTGGVETQYF,TGTGCCAGCAGTACCGGGACAGGGGGCGTTGAGACCCAGTACTTC
TRBJ1-2,NA,TRBV9,TRBD1,CASSVSVGGTGAYGYTF,TGTGCCAGCAGCGTATCGGTCGGAGGGACAGGGGCCTATGGCTACACCTTC
TRBJ2-1,few,TRBV7-9,TRBD1,CASSLTGTAYNEQFF,TGTGCCAGCAGCTTAACAGGGACAGCCTACAATGAGCAGTTCTTC
TRBJ2-1,NA,TRBV28,NA,CASSRGIPWNEQFF,TGTGCCAGCAGCCGAGGTATCCCTTGGAATGAGCAGTTCTTC
TRBJ2-3,NA,TRBV7-3,TRBD2,CASSPTSGIFADTQYF,TGTGCCAGCAGCCCCACTAGCGGGATATTCGCAGATACGCAGTATTTT